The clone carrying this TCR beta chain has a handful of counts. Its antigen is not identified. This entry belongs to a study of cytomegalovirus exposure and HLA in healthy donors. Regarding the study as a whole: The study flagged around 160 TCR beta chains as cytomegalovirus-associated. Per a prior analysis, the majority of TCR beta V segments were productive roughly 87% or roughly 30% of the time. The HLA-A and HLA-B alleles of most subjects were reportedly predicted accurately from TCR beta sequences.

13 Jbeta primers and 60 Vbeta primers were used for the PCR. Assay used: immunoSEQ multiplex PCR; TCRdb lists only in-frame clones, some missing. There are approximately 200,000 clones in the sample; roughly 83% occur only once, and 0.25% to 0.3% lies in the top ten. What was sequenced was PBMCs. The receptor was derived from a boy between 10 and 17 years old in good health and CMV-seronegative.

This CDR3 is CASSLGTGTNEQFF. CDR3 DNA sequence: TGTGCCAGCAGCTTAGGTACAGGGACCAATGAGCAGTTCTTC. V is TRBV13 and J is TRBJ2-1; D is possibly TRBD1 (6 bases). CDR3 length: 14 residues. Germline-derived CDR1 and CDR2 are PRHDT and FYEKMQ (reference sequence). Trimming cost V 0 bases and J 6 bases, with 9 bases left between them.